These 22 T cell receptor beta chains originate from one sample sequenced in a study of PD-1 blockade in classical Hodgkin lymphoma. Every single patient, without exception, relapsed after autologous stem cell transplantation, and brentuximab vedotin exposure varied. The table came from immunoSEQ multiplex PCR; TCRdb's copy has only in-frame clones and leaves some out. The table includes roughly 16,000 clones, more than 75% detected once. Sequenced here: peripheral blood mononuclear cells (PBMCs), sampled before the second cycle of nivolumab. The origin of the receptors is a human donor with classical Hodgkin lymphoma.

The chain couples TRBV28 to TRBJ2-3; D unclear. Deletions cut 6 bases from V and 2 bases from J, with 15 bases between. Germline V gene lookup returns CDR1 MDHEN and CDR2 SYDVKM. The CDR3 is made up of 15 amino acids. The CDR3 is CASSARAGYTDTQYF. In DNA, the CDR3 is TGTGCCAGCAGCGCGAGAGCAGGATACACAGATACGCAGTATTTT.

The chain has TRBV19 and TRBJ1-6; 7 nucleotides line up with TRBD1. Per the germline V gene, CDR1 is LNHDA and CDR2 is SQIVND (reference sequence). The CDR3 is 15 amino acids. The junction had 10 bases not matched to a gene; V was cut back by 7 bases and J by 7 bases. The CDR3 region is CASTENRDRNSPLHF. The DNA for the CDR3 is TGTGCCAGTACCGAGAATCGGGACAGAAATTCACCCCTCCACTTT.

The chain uses TRBV4-2 and TRBJ1-1, with TRBD1 as a possible D gene (6 bases). The CDR3 has 14 amino acids. The V and J ends lost 5 bases and 1 base respectively, with 11 bases between them. Germline V gene sequence: CDR1 LGHNA, CDR2 YNFKEQ. As DNA, the CDR3 is TGTGCCAGCAGCGGCGGGACACAGAACACTGAAGCTTTCTTT. This encodes CASSGGTQNTEAFF.

In its sample, this clone was seen once. The chain couples TRBV19 to TRBJ1-6; D is unclear. Germline V gene sequence: CDR1 LNHDA, CDR2 SQIVND (reference sequence). Trimming stripped 7 bases from V and 3 bases from J, with 13 bases between. CDR3 length: 15 amino acids. CDR3 DNA: TGTGCCAGTATTTCCACCCAGCTCTATAATTCACCCCTCCACTTT. Encoded protein: CASISTQLYNSPLHF.

This sequence joins TRBV4-1 and TRBJ2-5; perhaps D is TRBD1 or TRBD2 (5 bases each). V was shortened by 0 bases and J by 5 bases, with 10 bases between the two germline ends. CDR1 and CDR2 (germline): MGHRA, YSYEKL. The CDR3 loop spans 14 amino acids. The CDR3: CASSQDPGTETQYF. The DNA for the CDR3 is TGCGCCAGCAGCCAAGATCCTGGGACGGAGACCCAGTACTTC.

The count of this clone is one. This chain connects TRBV11-2 to TRBJ2-3, with TRBD2 identical over 9 bases. This CDR3 comprises 17 residues. From germline, CDR1 is SGHAT and CDR2 FQNNGV. V dropped 4 bases and J dropped 6; count of bases not matched to a gene: 14. CDR3: CASSSIWGGGAGDTQYF. CDR3 coding DNA: TGTGCCAGCAGCTCAATATGGGGCGGGGGGGCCGGTGATACGCAGTATTTT.

This clone showed up just a few times. The rearrangement joins TRBV2 to TRBJ1-1, with D uncertain. With 4 bases removed from V and 1 base from J, the gap between germline ends came to 7 bases. Germline V gives CDR1 SNHLY, CDR2 FYNNEI. This CDR3 is 13 amino acids long. The CDR3 coding sequence is TGTGCCAGCAGTGTTGACAAGAACACTGAAGCTTTCTTT. Translated, it gives CASSVDKNTEAFF.

The chain uses TRBV28 and TRBJ2-2, with 12 positions matching TRBD2. The CDR3 sequence is 17 residues long. Germline lookup yields CDR1 MDHEN and CDR2 SYDVKM. Trimming cost V 0 bases and J 6 bases; bases outside gene matches: 5. The CDR3 region is CASSLWRLAGGPGELFF. CDR3 bases: TGTGCCAGCAGTTTATGGAGGCTAGCGGGGGGGCCCGGGGAGCTGTTTTTT.

This clone was seen a few times. CDR3 protein: CASSVSTGRHPDGYTF. The CDR3, as DNA: TGTGCCAGCAGCGTTTCTACCGGACGCCACCCTGATGGCTACACCTTC. The rearrangement joins TRBV9 to TRBJ1-2; the D is unclear. CDR3 length: 16 residues. Trimming shortened V by 2 bases and J by 6 bases, and 20 bases separated the two germline ends. The germline gives CDR1 SGDLS, CDR2 YYNGEE. The entire variable domain, with the rest obtained from reference TRBV9 and TRBJ1-2, is as follows: DSGVTQTPKHLITATGQRVTLRCSPRSGDLSVYWYQQSLDQGLQFLIQYYNGEERAKGNILERFSAQQFPDLHSELNLSSLELGDSALYFCASSVSTGRHPDGYTFGSGTRLTVV.

V and J are TRBV11-2 and TRBJ2-5; a possible D gene is TRBD2 (6 bases). The germline V gene has CDR1 SGHAT and CDR2 FQNNGV. With 7 bases removed from V and 1 base from J, the gap between germline ends came to 19 bases. The CDR3 covers 16 residues. CDR3 in DNA: TGTGCCAGCACGAATGGTCATGGGGGGATCCAAGAGACCCAGTACTTC. Translation: CASTNGHGGIQETQYF.

The CDR3 is CSVPRTEETQYF. The CDR3 bases are TGCAGCGTTCCGAGGACAGAAGAGACCCAGTACTTC. The chain links TRBV29-1 to TRBJ2-5; D possibly corresponds to TRBD1 (6 bases). Trimming left V 5 bases short and J 3 bases short, with 10 bases between. The germline V gene encodes CDR1 SQVTM and CDR2 ANQGSEA. The CDR3 has 12 amino acids.

The chain combines TRBV2 with TRBJ2-7; 13 bases match TRBD2. J lost 6 bases, V lost 6 bases, and 5 bases had no gene match. Germline V gene sequence: CDR1 SNHLY, CDR2 FYNNEI. There are 14 residues in the CDR3. The CDR3 DNA is TGTGCCAGCAGCCCGGGACTAGCGGGGCCCGAGCAGTACTTC. Amino acids: CASSPGLAGPEQYF.

The chain combines TRBV7-2 with TRBJ2-2; D not resolved. The CDR3 spans 13 residues. Trimming shortened V by 3 bases and J by 5 bases, and 7 bases separated the two germline ends. From germline, CDR1 is SGHTA and CDR2 FQGNSA. The DNA for the CDR3 is TGTGCCAGCAGCTTCCTGGGAACCGGGGAGCTGTTTTTT. It encodes CASSFLGTGELFF. Using reference TRBV7-2 and TRBJ2-2 for the parts outside the CDR3, the full variable domain is GAGVSQSPSNKVTEKGKDVELRCDPISGHTALYWYRQSLGQGLEFLIYFQGNSAPDKSGLPSDRFSAERTGGSVSTLTIQRTQQEDSAVYLCASSFLGTGELFFGEGSRLTVL.

The chain couples TRBV28 to TRBJ1-5, with D possibly TRBD1 on 6 matching bases. Trimming took 6 bases from V and 6 from J, leaving 9 bases between them. This CDR3 is built from 12 residues. Germline V CDR1 and CDR2: MDHEN, SYDVKM. For the CDR3, the DNA is TGTGCCAGCAGGGGAGGGGGTCAGCCCCAGCATTTT. This sequence encodes CASRGGGQPQHF.

This clone has just a few counts. J is TRBJ1-1 and V is TRBV7-9; D unclear. V lost 5 bases, J lost 9 bases, and 10 bases lay in between. Germline V gene data show CDR1 as SEHNR and CDR2 as FQNEAQ (reference sequence). This CDR3 region has 11 residues. CDR3 in DNA: TGTGCCAGCAGCACGGGCCCTAAAGCTTTCTTT. It encodes CASSTGPKAFF.

The chain is built from TRBV7-2 and TRBJ2-1, with 8 bases lining up with TRBD2. The CDR3 extends over 11 amino acids. V was pared by 5 bases and J by 15 bases, with 6 bases of the junction left unmatched. CDR1 is SGHTA and CDR2 is FQGNSA in the germline V gene. The CDR3 nucleotides are TGTGCCAGCAGCCTGGGACTAGTTCCGTTCTTC. Protein: CASSLGLVPFF.

The gene calls are TRBV6-4 and TRBJ1-2; a possible D gene is TRBD1 (5 bases). The length of the CDR3 is 14 residues. V lost 3 bases and J lost 8, with 16 bases in between. Germline CDR1 MRHNA, CDR2 SNTAGT. This chain's CDR3 is CASSEGSTGGGYTF. CDR3 coding DNA: TGTGCCAGCAGTGAAGGTTCTACAGGAGGAGGCTACACCTTC.

The genes are TRBV5-4 and TRBJ2-4; D gene ambiguous. CDR3 size: 14 residues. CDR1 and CDR2 (germline): SGHNT, YYREEE (reference sequence). V lost 2 bases and J lost 1, with 7 bases in between. CDR3 amino acids: CASSFSEAKNIQYF. CDR3 DNA: TGTGCCAGCAGCTTTTCTGAGGCCAAAAACATTCAGTACTTC. The whole variable domain, remainder taken from reference TRBV5-4 and TRBJ2-4, is ETGVTQSPTHLIKTRGQQVTLRCSSQSGHNTVSWYQQALGQGPQFIFQYYREEENGRGNFPPRFSGLQFPNYSSELNVNALELDDSALYLCASSFSEAKNIQYFGAGTRLSVL.

Relative to its sample, this clone is medium-sized. The V gene is TRBV7-2, the J gene TRBJ2-3, with 7 positions matching TRBD2. CDR1 is SGHTA, CDR2 FQGNSA, per germline. The trim removed 3 bases at V and 1 base at J, leaving 4 bases unmatched. This CDR3 region has 15 residues. DNA for the CDR3: TGTGCCAGCAGCTTCCAGCGGGGACGCACAGATACGCAGTATTTT. This encodes CASSFQRGRTDTQYF.

This clone was counted between two and nine times. CDR3 bases: TGTGCCAGCAGCTTAACAGGGGGGATAGACTACACCTTC. Translation gives CASSLTGGIDYTF. The genes are TRBV5-4 and TRBJ1-2; 8 bases match TRBD1. CDR1 SGHNT and CDR2 YYREEE come from the germline V gene (reference sequence). CDR3 length equals 13 residues. V was pared by 2 bases and J by 10 bases, with 7 bases of the junction left unmatched.

This clone was seen more than once but under ten times. The chain couples TRBV19 to TRBJ1-3; maybe TRBD1 (5 bases). There are 14 residues in the CDR3. Trimming took 7 bases from V and 0 from J, leaving 10 bases between them. CDR1 and CDR2 (germline): LNHDA, SQIVND (reference sequence). In DNA, the CDR3 is TGTGCCAGTATGACAGCTTACTCTGGAAACACCATATATTTT. This translates into CASMTAYSGNTIYF.

In this sample, this clone turned up once. This chain connects TRBV11-2 to TRBJ2-7; 7 bases agree with TRBD2. This CDR3 spans 14 amino acids. The trim removed 5 bases at V and 2 bases at J, leaving 6 bases unmatched. Germline CDR1 SGHAT, CDR2 FQNNGV. This CDR3 is CASSPAGLTYEQYF. CDR3 bases: TGTGCCAGCAGCCCGGCGGGACTAACCTACGAGCAGTACTTC. The full variable domain, in which reference TRBV11-2 and TRBJ2-7 provide the parts outside the CDR3, is EAGVAQSPRYKIIEKRQSVAFWCNPISGHATLYWYQQILGQGPKLLIQFQNNGVVDDSQLPKDRFSAERLKGVDSTLKIQPAKLEDSAVYLCASSPAGLTYEQYFGPGTRLTVT.